Below are 9 T cell receptor beta chains sequenced from a single sample in a study of CD8 T cells in Susac syndrome. The authors reverse transcribed roughly 0.45 to 1 ug RNA with random hexamers. Using its own MiXCR run on the immunoSEQ multiplex PCR reads, TCRdb lists one record per CDR3 protein. Seen here are fewer than 350,000 distinct CDR3 sequences, 70% to 90% observed once, and the top ten hold 0.21%. The sample was CD8+ T cells from PBMCs. The receptors shown here come from a human donor with multiple sclerosis.

The chain carries TRBV6-5 and TRBJ2-2; 7 nucleotides match TRBD1. The CDR3 extends over 17 amino acids. V shed 0 bases and J 6 bases; nucleotides not matched to a gene: 10. Germline V gives CDR1 MNHEY, CDR2 SVGAGI. CDR3 nucleotide sequence: TGTGCCAGCAGTTACTCGAGGGCCAGGGGGTTTCCCGGGGAGCTGTTTTTT. It yields the protein CASSYSRARGFPGELFF.

The gene calls are TRBV4-3 and TRBJ2-7; 12 bases align to TRBD2. Germline CDR1 reads LGHNA; CDR2 reads YSLEER. V lost 4 bases to trimming and J lost 6 bases; unmatched junction nucleotides: 13. CDR3 size: 17 residues. CDR3 amino acids: CASSRSIGLAGSSEQYF. CDR3 nucleotides: TGCGCCAGCAGCCGGTCAATCGGACTAGCGGGAAGTAGCGAGCAGTACTTC.

The rearrangement joins TRBV19 to TRBJ1-2, with 8 positions matching TRBD1. Germline V gene lookup returns CDR1 LNHDA and CDR2 SQIVND (reference sequence). This CDR3 spans 16 amino acids. J gave up 5 bases and V 3 bases, and 11 bases lay outside the gene matches. This CDR3 is CASSIQLRGREYGYTF. CDR3 DNA: TGTGCCAGTAGTATCCAACTCAGGGGGCGCGAATATGGCTACACCTTC.

This clonotype has a handful of counts. The J gene is TRBJ1-2, the V gene TRBV5-4; 7 bases align to TRBD1. V trimming: 2 bases; J trimming: 5 bases; junction bases outside the gene matches: 9. Germline CDR1 reads SGHNT; CDR2 reads YYREEE (reference sequence). There are 15 residues in the CDR3. In nucleotides, the CDR3 is TGTGCCAGCAGCTTCCGGGACAGTATATCGTATGGCTACACCTTC. Protein product: CASSFRDSISYGYTF.

This chain joins TRBV25-1 and TRBJ2-3, with D unresolved. Germline lookup yields CDR1 MGHDK and CDR2 SYGVNS. The V gene lost 3 bases and the J gene lost 3 bases, with 22 bases spanning the gap. The CDR3 extends over 18 amino acids. The CDR3 sequence is CASSDLNTVSLDTDTQYF. CDR3 nucleotides: TGTGCCAGCAGTGACCTCAATACAGTCTCCCTAGATACAGATACGCAGTATTTT.

The chain employs TRBV10-3 and TRBJ2-7; D not resolved. The V gene lost 0 bases and the J gene lost 3 bases, with 6 bases spanning the gap. Germline CDR1 and CDR2: ENHRY and SYGVKD. The length of the CDR3 is 13 residues. The CDR3 DNA sequence: TGTGCCATCAGTGAGTCTAGGTACTACGAGCAGTACTTC. Protein sequence: CAISESRYYEQYF.

The chain combines TRBV5-6 with TRBJ2-1, with TRBD2 identical over 10 bases. After removal of 0 bases from V and 4 bases from J, the junction contained 7 bases not matched to a gene. This CDR3 spans 17 amino acids. The germline V gene encodes CDR1 SGHDT and CDR2 YYEEEE. The CDR3 loop reads CASSLVLAGDQYNEQFF. The DNA of the CDR3 is TGTGCCAGCAGCTTGGTCCTAGCGGGAGATCAGTACAATGAGCAGTTCTTC.

The genes are TRBV5-4 and TRBJ2-7, with 11 nucleotides matching TRBD1. The CDR3 spans 14 residues. The ends lost 9 bases at V and 2 bases at J; junction bases unmatched: 7. Germline CDR1 SGHNT, CDR2 YYREEE (reference sequence). The CDR3 protein is CATRTGGDPYEQYF. The CDR3 DNA follows: TGTGCCACCCGGACAGGGGGCGATCCCTACGAGCAGTACTTC.

In regard to this clonotype: The junction and the germline gene differ at one end; a read error may be behind it. The V gene is TRBV2, the J gene TRBJ2-1; 9 bases line up with TRBD2. Germline V gene data show CDR1 as SNHLY and CDR2 as FYNNEI. The CDR3 has 16 amino acids. The CDR3 DNA is TGTGCCAGCAGTGAAAGGTTTAGCGGGAGTAGGAATGGGCAGTTCTTC. It encodes CASSERFSGSRNGQFF.